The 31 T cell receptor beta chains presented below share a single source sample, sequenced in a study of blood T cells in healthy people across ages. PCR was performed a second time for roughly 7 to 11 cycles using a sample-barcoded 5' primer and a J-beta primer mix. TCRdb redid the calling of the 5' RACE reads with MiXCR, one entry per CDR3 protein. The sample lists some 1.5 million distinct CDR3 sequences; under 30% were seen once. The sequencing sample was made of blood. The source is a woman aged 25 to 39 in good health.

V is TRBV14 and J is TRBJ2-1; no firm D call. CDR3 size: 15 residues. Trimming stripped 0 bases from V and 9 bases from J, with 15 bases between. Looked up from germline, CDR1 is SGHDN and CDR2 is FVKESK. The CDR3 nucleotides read TGTGCCAGCAGCCAAGATAGACGGCCCATAGGTGAGCAGTTCTTC. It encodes CASSQDRRPIGEQFF. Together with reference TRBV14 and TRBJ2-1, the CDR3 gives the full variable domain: EAGVTQFPSHSVIEKGQTVTLRCDPISGHDNLYWYRRVMGKEIKFLLHFVKESKQDESGMPNNRFLAERTGGTYSTLKVQPAELEDSGVYFCASSQDRRPIGEQFFGPGTRLTVL.

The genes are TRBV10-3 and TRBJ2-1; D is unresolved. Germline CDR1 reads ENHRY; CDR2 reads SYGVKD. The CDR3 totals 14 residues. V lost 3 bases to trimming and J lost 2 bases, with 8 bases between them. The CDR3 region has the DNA TGTGCCATCAGTGAAGAGAGACCCTACAATGAGCAGTTCTTC. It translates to CAISEERPYNEQFF.

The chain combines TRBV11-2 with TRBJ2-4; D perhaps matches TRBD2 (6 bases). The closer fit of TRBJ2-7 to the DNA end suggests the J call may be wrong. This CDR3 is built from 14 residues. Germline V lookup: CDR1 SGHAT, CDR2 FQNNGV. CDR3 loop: CASSLASEGAEQYF. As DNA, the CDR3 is TGTGCCAGCAGCTTAGCCTCGGAGGGTGCCGAGCAGTACTTC.

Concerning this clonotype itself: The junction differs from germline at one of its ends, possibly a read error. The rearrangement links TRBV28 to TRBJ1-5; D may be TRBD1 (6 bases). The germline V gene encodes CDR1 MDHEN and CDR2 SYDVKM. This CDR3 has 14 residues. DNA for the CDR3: TGTGCCAGCAGCCAAGGGGGGAGCAATCAGTCCCAGCATTTT. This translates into CASSQGGSNQSQHF.

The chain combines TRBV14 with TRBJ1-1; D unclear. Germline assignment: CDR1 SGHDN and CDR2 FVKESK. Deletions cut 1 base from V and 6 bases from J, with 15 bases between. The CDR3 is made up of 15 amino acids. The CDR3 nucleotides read TGTGCCAGCAGCCAAGGGGCACCTACCCAGTCTGAAGCTTTCTTT. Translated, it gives CASSQGAPTQSEAFF.

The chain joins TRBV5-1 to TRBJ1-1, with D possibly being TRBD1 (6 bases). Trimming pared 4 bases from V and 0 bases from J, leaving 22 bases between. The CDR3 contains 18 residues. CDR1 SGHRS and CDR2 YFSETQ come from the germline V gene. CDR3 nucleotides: TGCGCCAGCAGCAGGGGGGGTCGTCAGACCTTAATGAACACTGAAGCTTTCTTT. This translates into CASSRGGRQTLMNTEAFF.

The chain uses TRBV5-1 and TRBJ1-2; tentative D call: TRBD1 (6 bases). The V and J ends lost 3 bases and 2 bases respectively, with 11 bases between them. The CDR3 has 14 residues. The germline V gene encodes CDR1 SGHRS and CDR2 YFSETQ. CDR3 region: CASSSQGRNYGYTF. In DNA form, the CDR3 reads TGCGCCAGCAGCTCGCAGGGGAGAAACTATGGCTACACCTTC.

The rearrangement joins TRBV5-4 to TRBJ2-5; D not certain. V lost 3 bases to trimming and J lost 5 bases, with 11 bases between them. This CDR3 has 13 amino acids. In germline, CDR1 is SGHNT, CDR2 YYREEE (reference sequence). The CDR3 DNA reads TGTGCCAGCAGCTCGCCGGCGGACGAGACCCAGTACTTC. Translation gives CASSSPADETQYF.

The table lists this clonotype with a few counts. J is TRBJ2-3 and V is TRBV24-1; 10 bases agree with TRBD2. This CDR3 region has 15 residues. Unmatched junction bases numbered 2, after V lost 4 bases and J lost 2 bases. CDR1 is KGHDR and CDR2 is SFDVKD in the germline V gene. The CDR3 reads CATSELAGPTDTQYF. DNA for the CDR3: TGTGCCACCAGTGAACTAGCGGGGCCCACAGATACGCAGTATTTT.

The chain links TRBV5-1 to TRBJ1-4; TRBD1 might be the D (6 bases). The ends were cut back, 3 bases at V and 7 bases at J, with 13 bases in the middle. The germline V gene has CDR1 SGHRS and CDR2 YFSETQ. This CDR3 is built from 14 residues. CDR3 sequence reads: CASSSGGTPEKLFF. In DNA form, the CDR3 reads TGCGCCAGCAGCTCCGGGGGGACACCTGAAAAACTGTTTTTT.

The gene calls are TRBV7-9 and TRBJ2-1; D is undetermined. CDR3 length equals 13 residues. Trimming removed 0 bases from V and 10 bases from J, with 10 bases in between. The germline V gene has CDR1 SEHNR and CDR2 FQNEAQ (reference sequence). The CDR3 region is CASSLALTKEQFF. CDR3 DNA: TGTGCCAGCAGCTTAGCGTTAACTAAAGAGCAGTTCTTC.

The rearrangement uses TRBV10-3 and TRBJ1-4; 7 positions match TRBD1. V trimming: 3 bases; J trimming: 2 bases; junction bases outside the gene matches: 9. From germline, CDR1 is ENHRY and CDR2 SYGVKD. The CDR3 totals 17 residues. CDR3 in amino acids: CAISEGGGPGTNEKLFF. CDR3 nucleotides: TGTGCCATCAGTGAAGGGGGCGGCCCAGGGACTAATGAAAAACTGTTTTTT.

CDR3 nucleotides: TGCGCCAGCAGCGTCCGGGAGGAATCACCCCTCCACTTT. Residues: CASSVREESPLHF. The chain recombines TRBV5-1 with TRBJ1-6; D unclear. Germline V gene data show CDR1 as SGHRS and CDR2 as YFSETQ. Between the trimmed V and J ends, which lost 4 bases and 10 bases, there was a span of 12 bases. This CDR3 spans 13 amino acids.

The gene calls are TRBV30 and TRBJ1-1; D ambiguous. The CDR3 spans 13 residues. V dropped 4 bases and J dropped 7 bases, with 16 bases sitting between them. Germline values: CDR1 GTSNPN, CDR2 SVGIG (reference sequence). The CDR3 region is CAWTIISDGEAFF. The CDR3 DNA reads TGTGCCTGGACTATCATCTCGGACGGTGAAGCTTTCTTT.

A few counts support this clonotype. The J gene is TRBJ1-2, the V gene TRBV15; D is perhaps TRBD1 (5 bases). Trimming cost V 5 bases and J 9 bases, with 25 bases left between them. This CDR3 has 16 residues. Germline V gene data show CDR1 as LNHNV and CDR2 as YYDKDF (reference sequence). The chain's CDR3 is CATSWGGDHALYSYTF. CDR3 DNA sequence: TGTGCCACCAGCTGGGGAGGGGACCACGCGCTTTACAGCTACACCTTC.

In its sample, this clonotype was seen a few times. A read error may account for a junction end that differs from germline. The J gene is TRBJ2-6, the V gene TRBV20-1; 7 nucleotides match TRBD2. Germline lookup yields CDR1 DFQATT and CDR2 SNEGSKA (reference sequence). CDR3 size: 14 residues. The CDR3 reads CSAHPEGGANLLTF. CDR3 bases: TGCAGTGCCCACCCCGAGGGAGGGGCCAACCTCCTGACTTTC.

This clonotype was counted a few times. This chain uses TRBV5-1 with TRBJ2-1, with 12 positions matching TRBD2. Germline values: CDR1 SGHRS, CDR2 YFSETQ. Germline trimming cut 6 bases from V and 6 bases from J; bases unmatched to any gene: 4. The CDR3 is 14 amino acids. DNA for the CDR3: TGCGCCAGCACTCGGACTAGCGGGGTCAATGAGCAGTTCTTC. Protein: CASTRTSGVNEQFF.

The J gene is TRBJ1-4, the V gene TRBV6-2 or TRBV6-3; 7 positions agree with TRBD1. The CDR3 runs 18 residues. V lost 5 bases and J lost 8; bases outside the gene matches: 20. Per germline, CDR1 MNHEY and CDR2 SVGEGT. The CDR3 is CASSPMFRQGLRKEKLFF. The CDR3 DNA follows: TGTGCCAGCAGTCCGATGTTCCGACAGGGTCTGCGTAAAGAAAAACTGTTTTTT.

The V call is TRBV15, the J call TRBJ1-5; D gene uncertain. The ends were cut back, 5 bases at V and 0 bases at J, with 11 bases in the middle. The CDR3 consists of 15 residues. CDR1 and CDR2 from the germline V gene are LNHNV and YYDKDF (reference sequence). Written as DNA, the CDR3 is TGTGCCACCAGCGCCAGACTCGATAGCAATCAGCCCCAGCATTTT. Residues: CATSARLDSNQPQHF.

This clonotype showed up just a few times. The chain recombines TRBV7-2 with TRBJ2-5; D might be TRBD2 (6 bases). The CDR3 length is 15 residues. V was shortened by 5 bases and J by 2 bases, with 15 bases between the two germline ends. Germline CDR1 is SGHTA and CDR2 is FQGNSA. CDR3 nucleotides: TGTGCCAGCAGCCTCTTCCCGGGGACTCAAGAGACCCAGTACTTC. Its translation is CASSLFPGTQETQYF.

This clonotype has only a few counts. For the CDR3, the DNA is TGTGCCAGCAGTCCACTAGTCGCGCCCCAGCATTTT. It encodes CASSPLVAPQHF. The genes are TRBV28 and TRBJ1-5; no clear D. Germline V CDR1 and CDR2: MDHEN, SYDVKM. Trimming left V 5 bases short and J 9 bases short, with 11 bases between. The CDR3 has 12 amino acids.

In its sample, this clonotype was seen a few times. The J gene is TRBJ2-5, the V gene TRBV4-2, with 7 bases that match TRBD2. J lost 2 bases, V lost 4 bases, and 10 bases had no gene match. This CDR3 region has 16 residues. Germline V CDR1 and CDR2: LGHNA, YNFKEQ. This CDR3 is CASSPRRTGGQETQYF. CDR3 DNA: TGTGCCAGCAGCCCAAGACGAACGGGGGGACAAGAGACCCAGTACTTC.

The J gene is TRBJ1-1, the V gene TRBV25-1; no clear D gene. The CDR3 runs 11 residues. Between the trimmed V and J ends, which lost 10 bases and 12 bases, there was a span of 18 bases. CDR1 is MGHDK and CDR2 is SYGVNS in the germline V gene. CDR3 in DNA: TGTGCCACCCTCGGGGAGGGCCCGCCTTTCTTT. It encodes CATLGEGPPFF.

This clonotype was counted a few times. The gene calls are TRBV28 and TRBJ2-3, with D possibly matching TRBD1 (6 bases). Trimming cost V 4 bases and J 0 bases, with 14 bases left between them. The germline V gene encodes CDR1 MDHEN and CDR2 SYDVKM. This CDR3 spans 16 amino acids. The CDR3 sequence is CASSSHRDTSTDTQYF. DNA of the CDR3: TGTGCCAGCAGTTCTCACCGGGACACTAGCACAGATACGCAGTATTTT. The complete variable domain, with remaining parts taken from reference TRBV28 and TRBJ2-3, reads DVKVTQSSRYLVKRTGEKVFLECVQDMDHENMFWYRQDPGLGLRLIYFSYDVKMKEKGDIPEGYSVSREKKERFSLILESASTNQTSMYLCASSSHRDTSTDTQYFGPGTRLTVL.

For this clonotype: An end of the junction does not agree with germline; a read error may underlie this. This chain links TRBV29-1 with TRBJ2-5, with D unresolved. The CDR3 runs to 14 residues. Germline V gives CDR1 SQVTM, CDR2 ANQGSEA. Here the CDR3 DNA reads TGCCGCGTTGACATCACTGGGTTCCAAGAGACCCAGTACTTC. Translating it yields CRVDITGFQETQYF. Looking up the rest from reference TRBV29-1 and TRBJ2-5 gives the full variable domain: SAVISQKPSRDICQRGTSLTIQCQVDSQVTMMFWYRQQPGQSLTLIATANQGSEATYESGFVIDKFPISRPNLTFSTLTVSNMSPEDSSIYLCRVDITGFQETQYFGPGTRLLVL.

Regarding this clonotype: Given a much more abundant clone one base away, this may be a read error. Here the CDR3 reads CSATTSGKYNEQYF. The CDR3, as DNA: TGCAGTGCCACGACTAGCGGGAAATACAATGAGCAGTACTTC. This rearrangement joins TRBV20-1 to TRBJ2-4; 11 bases align to TRBD2. Germline V lookup: CDR1 DFQATT, CDR2 SNEGSKA (reference sequence). The CDR3 consists of 14 residues. The J segment lost 13 bases and the V segment lost 6 bases, leaving 14 bases of the junction unmatched.

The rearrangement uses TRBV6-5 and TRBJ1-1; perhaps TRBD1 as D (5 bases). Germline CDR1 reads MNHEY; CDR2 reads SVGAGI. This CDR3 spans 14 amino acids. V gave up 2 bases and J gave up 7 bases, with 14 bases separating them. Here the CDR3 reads CASSYGGAEGEAFF. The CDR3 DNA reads TGTGCCAGCAGTTACGGGGGAGCAGAGGGTGAAGCTTTCTTT.

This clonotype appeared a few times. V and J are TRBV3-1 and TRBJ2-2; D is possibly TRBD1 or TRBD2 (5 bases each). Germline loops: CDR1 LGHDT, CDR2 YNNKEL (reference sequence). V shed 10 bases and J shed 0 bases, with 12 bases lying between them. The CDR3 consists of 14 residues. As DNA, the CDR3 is TGTGCCACCCGGGACGTTACGAACACCGGGGAGCTGTTTTTT. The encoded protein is CATRDVTNTGELFF.

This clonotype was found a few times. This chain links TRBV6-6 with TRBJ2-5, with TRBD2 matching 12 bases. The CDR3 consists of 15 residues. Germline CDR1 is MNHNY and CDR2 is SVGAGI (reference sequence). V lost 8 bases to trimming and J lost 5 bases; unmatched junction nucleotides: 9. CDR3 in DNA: TGTGCCAGCGCACCCAAGGGGACTAGCGGGGAGACCCAGTACTTC. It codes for CASAPKGTSGETQYF.

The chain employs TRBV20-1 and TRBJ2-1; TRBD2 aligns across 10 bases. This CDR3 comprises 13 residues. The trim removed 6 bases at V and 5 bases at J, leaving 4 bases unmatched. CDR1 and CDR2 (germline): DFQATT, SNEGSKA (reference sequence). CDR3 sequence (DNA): TGCAGTGCGCTTGGACTAGCGGACAATGAGCAGTTCTTC. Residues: CSALGLADNEQFF.

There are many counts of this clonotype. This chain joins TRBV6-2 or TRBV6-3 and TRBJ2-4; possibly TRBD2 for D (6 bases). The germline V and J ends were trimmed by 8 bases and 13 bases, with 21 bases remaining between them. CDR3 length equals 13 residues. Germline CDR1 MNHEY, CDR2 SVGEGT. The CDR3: CASYTRDSGEQYF. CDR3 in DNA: TGTGCCAGCTACACCAGGGATTCGGGGGAGCAGTACTTC.